The source of this T cell receptor (beta chain) is a study of blood T cell repertoires in COVID-19. About the study: Specimens from acute and convalescent COVID-19 originated in the United States, Italy and Spain. T cells, B-cell-depleted T cells, or PBMCs supplied cDNA or gDNA.

J gave up 7 bases and V 2 bases, and 2 bases lay outside the gene matches. From germline, CDR1 is LGHDT and CDR2 YNNKEL (reference sequence). The CDR3 contains 15 residues. Authors' data handling: The authors estimated nucleated cell counts from reference gene primer amplification. Generated by immunoSEQ multiplex PCR, the TCRdb table keeps only in-frame clones and is missing some. V and J calls and clone size follow that table, whereas D and trimming were derived from the DNA. This table has 55,000 to 80,000 clones, roughly 89% appearing once. Sequencing was performed on peripheral blood. This clonotype was sampled from an elderly man with acute or convalescent COVID-19. The chain recombines TRBV3-1 (or the pseudogene TRBV3-2) with TRBJ2-1, with 13 bases fitting TRBD2. The CDR3 region has the DNA TGTGCCAGCAGCCAAAAACTAGCGGGGGGGAATGAGCAGTTCTTC. Protein product: CASSQKLAGGNEQFF.